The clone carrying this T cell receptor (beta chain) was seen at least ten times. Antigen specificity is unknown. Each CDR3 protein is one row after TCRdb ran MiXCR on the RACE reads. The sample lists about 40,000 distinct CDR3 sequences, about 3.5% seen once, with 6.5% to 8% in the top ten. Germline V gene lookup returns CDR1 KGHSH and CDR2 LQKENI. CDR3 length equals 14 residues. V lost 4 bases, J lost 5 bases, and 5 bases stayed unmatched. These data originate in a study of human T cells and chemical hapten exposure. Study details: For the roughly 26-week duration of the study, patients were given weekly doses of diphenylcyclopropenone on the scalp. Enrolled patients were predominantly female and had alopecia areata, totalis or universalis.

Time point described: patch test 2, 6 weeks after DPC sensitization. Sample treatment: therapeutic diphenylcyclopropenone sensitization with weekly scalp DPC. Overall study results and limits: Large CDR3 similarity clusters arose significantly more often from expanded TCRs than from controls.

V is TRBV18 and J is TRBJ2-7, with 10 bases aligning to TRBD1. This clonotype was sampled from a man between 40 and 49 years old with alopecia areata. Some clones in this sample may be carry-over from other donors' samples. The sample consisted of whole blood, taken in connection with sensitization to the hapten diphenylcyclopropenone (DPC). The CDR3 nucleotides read TGTGCCAGCTCACTGGACAGGGGGGTGCACGAGCAGTACTTC. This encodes CASSLDRGVHEQYF.